This entry describes one TCR beta chain. Participant reports of clinical history set cohort assignment. These data come from a study of blood T cell repertoires in COVID-19. Study information: Sites across the United States, Italy and Spain contributed samples from acute and convalescent COVID-19.

In the authors' workflow: Researchers report that nucleated cell counts were estimated from reference gene primer amplification. Method: immunoSEQ multiplex PCR; TCRdb's copy keeps in-frame clones and lacks some. V and J calls and clone size are as listed in that table; D and trimming were resolved from the DNA. The sample lists roughly 450,000 clones; 90% were seen once. Sequencing used PBMCs or T cells enriched from blood (not recorded which). This TCR was recovered from a man aged 18 to 30 who had recovered from COVID-19.

CDR3 protein: CASSPSGRATGELFF. The CDR3 DNA reads TGTGCCAGCAGTCCTAGCGGGAGGGCCACCGGGGAGCTGTTTTTT. The chain links TRBV28 to TRBJ2-2; 12 bases match TRBD2. The CDR3 has 15 amino acids. J was trimmed by 4 bases and V by 5 bases; bases with no gene match: 2. In germline, CDR1 is MDHEN, CDR2 SYDVKM.